The 4 T cell receptor beta chains in this list originate from one sample, sequenced in a study of CD8 T cells in Susac syndrome. It was with random hexamers that 0.5 to 1 ug RNA was reverse transcribed. TCRdb ran MiXCR on the immunoSEQ multiplex PCR reads and lists one entry per CDR3 protein. This sample carries around 270,000 distinct CDR3 sequences, almost 85% of them seen once, and the ten largest clones take around 0.2%. The material sequenced was CD8+ T cells from PBMCs. The source is a human donor with multiple sclerosis.

In this sample, this clonotype turned up once. The chain joins TRBV10-3 to TRBJ2-5; D unresolved. This CDR3 region has 16 residues. Trimming left V 0 bases short and J 5 bases short, with 16 bases between. The germline gives CDR1 ENHRY, CDR2 SYGVKD. CDR3 residues: CAISESNIGFSETQYF. As DNA, the CDR3 is TGTGCCATCAGTGAGTCGAACATCGGGTTTTCGGAGACCCAGTACTTC.

This chain connects TRBV7-9 to TRBJ2-5; 10 bases agree with TRBD2. With V trimmed by 5 bases and J by 5 bases, 5 bases remained unmatched. The germline V gene has CDR1 SEHNR and CDR2 FQNEAQ (reference sequence). The CDR3 runs 14 residues. The CDR3 DNA is TGTGCCAGCAGCCAGCTAGCGGGAGACGAGACCCAGTACTTC. As protein: CASSQLAGDETQYF.

The CDR3 loop reads CASSFVGEDNEQFF. Here the CDR3 DNA reads TGTGCCAGCAGTTTCGTCGGGGAGGACAATGAGCAGTTCTTC. The genes are TRBV28 and TRBJ2-1, with D possibly matching TRBD2 (6 bases). Deletions cut 3 bases from V and 5 bases from J, with 11 bases between. The CDR3 length is 14 residues. Germline V gives CDR1 MDHEN, CDR2 SYDVKM.

CDR3 sequence reads: CASSLSLGLLYEQYF. The CDR3 nucleotides are TGTGCCAGCAGTTTAAGTTTGGGTTTACTCTACGAGCAGTACTTC. This chain connects TRBV27 to TRBJ2-7; D is unclear. Per germline, CDR1 MNHEY and CDR2 SMNVEV (reference sequence). The germline V and J ends were trimmed by 2 bases and 3 bases, with 14 bases remaining between them. The CDR3 covers 15 residues.